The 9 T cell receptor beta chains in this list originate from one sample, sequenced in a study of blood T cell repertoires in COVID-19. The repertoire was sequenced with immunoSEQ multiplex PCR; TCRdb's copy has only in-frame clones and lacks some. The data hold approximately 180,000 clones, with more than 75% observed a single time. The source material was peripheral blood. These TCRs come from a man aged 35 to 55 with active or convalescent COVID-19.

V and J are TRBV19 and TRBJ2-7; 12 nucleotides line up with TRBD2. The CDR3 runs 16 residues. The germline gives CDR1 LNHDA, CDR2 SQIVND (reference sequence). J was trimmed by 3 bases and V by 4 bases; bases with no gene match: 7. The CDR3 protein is CASSTPTGLAGYEQYF. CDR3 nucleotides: TGTGCCAGTAGTACCCCGACGGGACTAGCGGGCTACGAGCAGTACTTC.

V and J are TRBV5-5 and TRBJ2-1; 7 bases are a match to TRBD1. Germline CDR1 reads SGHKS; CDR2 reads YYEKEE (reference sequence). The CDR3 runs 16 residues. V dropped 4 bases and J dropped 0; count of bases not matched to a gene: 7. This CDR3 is CASSVIRGSSYNEQFF. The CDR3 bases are TGTGCCAGCAGCGTAATCAGGGGGAGCTCCTACAATGAGCAGTTCTTC. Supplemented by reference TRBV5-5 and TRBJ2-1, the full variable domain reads DAGVTQSPTHLIKTRGQQVTLRCSPISGHKSVSWYQQVLGQGPQFIFQYYEKEERGRGNFPDRFSARQFPNYSSELNVNALLLGDSALYLCASSVIRGSSYNEQFFGPGTRLTVL.

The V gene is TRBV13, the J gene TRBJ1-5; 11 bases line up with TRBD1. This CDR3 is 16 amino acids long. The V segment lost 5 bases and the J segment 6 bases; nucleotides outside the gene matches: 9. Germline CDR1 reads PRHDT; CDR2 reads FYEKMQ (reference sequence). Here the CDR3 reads CASSQGGTGGFQPQHF. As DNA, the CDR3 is TGTGCCAGCAGCCAAGGCGGGACAGGGGGGTTTCAGCCCCAGCATTTT.

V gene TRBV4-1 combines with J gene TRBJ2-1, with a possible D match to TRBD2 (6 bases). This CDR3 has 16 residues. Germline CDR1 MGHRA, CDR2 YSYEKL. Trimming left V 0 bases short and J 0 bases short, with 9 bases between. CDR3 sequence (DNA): TGCGCCAGCAGCCAAGATTTGGGGGGCTCCTACAATGAGCAGTTCTTC. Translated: CASSQDLGGSYNEQFF.

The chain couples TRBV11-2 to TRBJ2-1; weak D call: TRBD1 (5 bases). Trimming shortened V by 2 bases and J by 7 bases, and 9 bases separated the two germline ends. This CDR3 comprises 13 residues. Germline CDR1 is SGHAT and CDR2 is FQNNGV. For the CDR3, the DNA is TGTGCCAGCAGCTTACAGGGTTCTAATGAGCAGTTCTTC. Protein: CASSLQGSNEQFF.

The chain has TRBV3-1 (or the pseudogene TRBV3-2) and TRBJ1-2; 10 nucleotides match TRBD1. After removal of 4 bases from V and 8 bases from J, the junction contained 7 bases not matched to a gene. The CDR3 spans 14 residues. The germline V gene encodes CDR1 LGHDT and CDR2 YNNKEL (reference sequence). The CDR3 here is CASSLGTGALGYTF. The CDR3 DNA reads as TGTGCCAGCAGCCTAGGGACAGGGGCGCTCGGCTACACCTTC.

CDR3 in DNA: TGTGCCAGCAGTCCTGGCCGTGGGGGGGTGGAGGGCTACACCTTC. Its translation: CASSPGRGGVEGYTF. The genes are TRBV7-2 and TRBJ1-2, with D possibly TRBD1 on 5 matching bases. V lost 6 bases to trimming and J lost 8 bases, with 22 bases between them. CDR1 and CDR2 from the germline V gene are SGHTA and FQGNSA. The CDR3 is 15 residues long. Full variable domain (rest looked up from reference TRBV7-2 and TRBJ1-2): GAGVSQSPSNKVTEKGKDVELRCDPISGHTALYWYRQSLGQGLEFLIYFQGNSAPDKSGLPSDRFSAERTGGSVSTLTIQRTQQEDSAVYLCASSPGRGGVEGYTFGSGTRLTVV.

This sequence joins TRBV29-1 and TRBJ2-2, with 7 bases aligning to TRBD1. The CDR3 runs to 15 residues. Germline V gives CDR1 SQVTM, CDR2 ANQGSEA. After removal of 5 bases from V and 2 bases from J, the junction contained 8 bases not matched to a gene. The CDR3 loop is CSVRRDRTNTGELFF. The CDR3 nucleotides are TGCAGCGTTCGCCGGGACAGAACTAACACCGGGGAGCTGTTTTTT.

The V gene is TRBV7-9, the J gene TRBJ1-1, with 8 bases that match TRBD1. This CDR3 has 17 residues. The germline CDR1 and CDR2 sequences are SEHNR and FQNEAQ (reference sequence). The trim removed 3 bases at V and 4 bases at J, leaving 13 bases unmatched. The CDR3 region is CASSLRVKQGVPTEAFF. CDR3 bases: TGTGCCAGCAGCTTGAGGGTTAAACAGGGGGTTCCCACTGAAGCTTTCTTT.